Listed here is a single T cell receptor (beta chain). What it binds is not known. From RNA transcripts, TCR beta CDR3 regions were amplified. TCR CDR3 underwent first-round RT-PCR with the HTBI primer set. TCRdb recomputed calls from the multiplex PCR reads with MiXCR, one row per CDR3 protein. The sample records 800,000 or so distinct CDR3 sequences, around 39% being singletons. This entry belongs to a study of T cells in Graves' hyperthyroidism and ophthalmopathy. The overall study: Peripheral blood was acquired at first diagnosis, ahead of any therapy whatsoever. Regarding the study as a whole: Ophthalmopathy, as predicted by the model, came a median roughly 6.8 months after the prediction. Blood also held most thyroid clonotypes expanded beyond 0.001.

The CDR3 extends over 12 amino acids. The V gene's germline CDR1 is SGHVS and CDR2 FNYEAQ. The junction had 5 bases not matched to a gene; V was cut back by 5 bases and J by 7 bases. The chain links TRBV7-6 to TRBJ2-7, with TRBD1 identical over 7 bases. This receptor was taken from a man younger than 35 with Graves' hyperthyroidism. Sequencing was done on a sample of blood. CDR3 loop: CASSRVQGEQYF. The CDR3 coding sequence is TGTGCCAGCAGCCGGGTACAGGGGGAGCAGTACTTC.